Presented here are 3 T cell receptor beta chains from one specimen sequenced in a study of cytomegalovirus exposure and HLA in healthy donors. 13 Jbeta primers and 60 Vbeta primers were used for the PCR. TCRdb keeps only in-frame clones here, not all; method: immunoSEQ multiplex PCR. The sample has some 170,000 clones, around 81% seen once. The sample comprised PBMCs. The receptors derive from a woman aged 18 to 35 in good health and CMV-seropositive.

V is TRBV29-1 and J is TRBJ2-1; D is perhaps TRBD2 (6 bases). The germline CDR1 and CDR2 sequences are SQVTM and ANQGSEA. CDR3 length: 14 amino acids. Trimming pared 7 bases from V and 11 bases from J, leaving 24 bases between. The DNA for the CDR3 is TGCAGCGCAAAATATGCCCCTAGCGATCCAAAGCAGTTCTTC. This translates into CSAKYAPSDPKQFF.

The rearrangement uses TRBV4-2 and TRBJ2-7; 7 nucleotides match TRBD1. Germline-derived CDR1 and CDR2 are LGHNA and YNFKEQ. The trim removed 4 bases at V and 5 bases at J, leaving 8 bases unmatched. The CDR3 is made up of 14 amino acids. DNA of the CDR3: TGTGCCAGCAGCCGAGACAGGGATAGACACGAGCAGTACTTC. Its protein is CASSRDRDRHEQYF.

This chain links TRBV7-2 with TRBJ2-5; TRBD2 aligns across 8 bases. The junction had 9 bases not matched to a gene; V was cut back by 5 bases and J by 1 base. The CDR3 spans 16 residues. Germline V lookup: CDR1 SGHTA, CDR2 FQGNSA. The DNA of the CDR3 is TGTGCCAGCAGCAAAGGCGGGGGGCCTGTCCAAGAGACCCAGTACTTC. It codes for CASSKGGGPVQETQYF.